Below, one TCR beta chain is given with its context. Its specificity is not known. This entry is derived from a study of beta chain features in type 1 diabetes. Whole-study findings and limits: It was possible that PCR favored shorter templates, equally so in patients and controls. Among patients with Type 1 diabetes, TCRB CDR3s were moderately but significantly shorter in every one of the four CD4+ subsets.

The isolated RNA, all of it, was reverse transcribed, so expressed TCRB transcripts were what got sequenced. Profiled with immunoSEQ multiplex PCR; TCRdb holds only in-frame clones, not every one. The data show about 650,000 clones, around 12% seen once. There are 14 residues in the CDR3. Germline CDR1 ENHRY, CDR2 SYGVKD. V was clipped by 2 bases and J by 2 bases, with 9 bases between them. The specimen was naive CD4+ T cells from blood. The chain uses TRBV10-3 and TRBJ2-5; no clear D. This clonotype originated in a young man with type 1 diabetes. CDR3 sequence (DNA): TGTGCCATCAGTGAGCGTCAGAGACAAGAGACCCAGTACTTC. This codes for CAISERQRQETQYF.